These 31 T cell receptor beta chains were all obtained from the same sample, sequenced in a study of cytomegalovirus exposure and HLA in healthy donors. Amplification used 60 Vbeta primers and 13 Jbeta primers. The data were produced by immunoSEQ multiplex PCR, yet TCRdb's version contains in-frame clones alone and is incomplete. Among about 180,000 clones listed, roughly 78% were seen once. Sequencing was carried out using PBMCs. These receptors came from a woman aged 40 to 50 in good health and CMV-seronegative.

This chain links TRBV7-9 with TRBJ2-7; TRBD1 agrees at 11 bases. The CDR3 length is 17 residues. V gave up 7 bases and J gave up 1 base; unmatched junction bases: 12. Germline values: CDR1 SEHNR, CDR2 FQNEAQ (reference sequence). CDR3 in amino acids: CASTLLGGTGGSYEQYF. CDR3 nucleotides: TGTGCCAGCACCCTCTTGGGGGGGACAGGGGGATCCTACGAGCAGTACTTC. Looking up the rest from reference TRBV7-9 and TRBJ2-7 gives the full variable domain: DTGVSQNPRHKITKRGQNVTFRCDPISEHNRLYWYRQTLGQGPEFLTYFQNEAQLEKSRLLSDRFSAERPKGSFSTLEIQRTEQGDSAMYLCASTLLGGTGGSYEQYFGPGTRLTVT.

The CDR3 spells CASTIGGRLPYEQYF. DNA for the CDR3: TGTGCCAGCACCATTGGGGGGAGGCTGCCCTACGAGCAGTACTTC. The chain couples TRBV6-5 to TRBJ2-7, with D perhaps TRBD2 (6 bases). V lost 7 bases, J lost 2 bases, and 18 bases lay in between. The CDR3 covers 15 residues. Per the germline V gene, CDR1 is MNHEY and CDR2 is SVGAGI.

This clone showed up just once. The chain links TRBV28 to TRBJ1-1; D perhaps matches TRBD1 (6 bases). Germline V gene data show CDR1 as MDHEN and CDR2 as SYDVKM. Trimming took off 5 bases at V and 2 bases at J, with 12 bases between the two ends. This CDR3 is built from 14 residues. For the CDR3, the DNA is TGTGCCAGCAGTGCAGCACAGGGAAACACTGAAGCTTTCTTT. Translating gives CASSAAQGNTEAFF.

The chain recombines TRBV6-5 with TRBJ2-7; 8 bases are a match to TRBD2. Looked up from germline, CDR1 is MNHEY and CDR2 is SVGAGI. The CDR3 is made up of 15 amino acids. With V trimmed by 5 bases and J by 2 bases, 8 bases remained unmatched. The CDR3 spells CASSAHTSGPYEQYF. The CDR3 DNA reads TGTGCCAGCAGTGCCCATACTAGCGGCCCCTACGAGCAGTACTTC.

This sequence joins TRBV6-5 and TRBJ1-1; D ambiguous. V was shortened by 0 bases and J by 0 bases, with 11 bases between the two germline ends. Germline assignment: CDR1 MNHEY and CDR2 SVGAGI. This CDR3 is 16 amino acids long. CDR3 sequence reads: CASSYSRQRMNTEAFF. In DNA form, the CDR3 reads TGTGCCAGCAGTTACTCGAGGCAGAGAATGAACACTGAAGCTTTCTTT.

The chain couples TRBV5-1 to TRBJ1-1; D may be TRBD1 (5 bases). Germline CDR1 reads SGHRS; CDR2 reads YFSETQ. V lost 3 bases, J lost 1 base, and 13 bases lay in between. This CDR3 is 15 amino acids long. CDR3 coding DNA: TGCGCCAGCAGCTCGCAGGGTAAGGGGAACACTGAAGCTTTCTTT. Translating gives CASSSQGKGNTEAFF.

The chain uses TRBV15 and TRBJ2-1; no reliable D call. The germline V gene encodes CDR1 LNHNV and CDR2 YYDKDF (reference sequence). This CDR3 region has 16 residues. V was pared by 7 bases and J by 1 base, with 17 bases between. Here the CDR3 reads CATIENLAGSYNEQFF. CDR3 sequence (DNA): TGTGCCACCATAGAGAACCTTGCCGGTTCCTACAATGAGCAGTTCTTC.

In its sample, this clone was seen once. The gene calls are TRBV10-3 and TRBJ1-2; tentative D call: TRBD1 (6 bases). The length of the CDR3 is 14 residues. V shed 6 bases and J shed 8 bases, with 19 bases lying between them. CDR1 and CDR2 from the germline V gene are ENHRY and SYGVKD. As DNA, the CDR3 is TGTGCCATCAGAGCGACAGGAGGAAGGGGAGGCTACACCTTC. The encoded protein is CAIRATGGRGGYTF.

The chain links TRBV7-2 to TRBJ2-7, with D perhaps TRBD2 (5 bases). Looked up from germline, CDR1 is SGHTA and CDR2 is FQGNSA. This CDR3 is 14 amino acids long. Trimming removed 1 base at V and 2 bases at J, with 9 bases between. Here the CDR3 DNA reads TGTGCCAGCAGCTTAGGAAGAGGGCCCTACGAGCAGTACTTC. Translated, it gives CASSLGRGPYEQYF.

The count of this clone is one. The rearrangement joins TRBV7-2 to TRBJ2-7; 9 bases match TRBD2. This CDR3 is built from 17 residues. Germline V CDR1 and CDR2: SGHTA, FQGNSA. V lost 1 base, J lost 0 bases, and 7 bases stayed unmatched. In nucleotides, the CDR3 is TGTGCCAGCAGCTTAGTACCTAGCGGGATACTCTCCTACGAGCAGTACTTC. This codes for CASSLVPSGILSYEQYF.

The DNA for the CDR3 is TGTGCCAGCAGCTCAGACAGGGGGCGCTGGGAGACCCAGTACTTC. As protein: CASSSDRGRWETQYF. The V call is TRBV7-2, the J call TRBJ2-5, with TRBD1 matching over 10 bases. V was pared by 4 bases and J by 5 bases, with 7 bases of the junction left unmatched. CDR3 length: 15 amino acids. The germline V gene encodes CDR1 SGHTA and CDR2 FQGNSA. Combining the CDR3 with reference TRBV7-2 and TRBJ2-5 gives the whole variable domain GAGVSQSPSNKVTEKGKDVELRCDPISGHTALYWYRQSLGQGLEFLIYFQGNSAPDKSGLPSDRFSAERTGGSVSTLTIQRTQQEDSAVYLCASSSDRGRWETQYFGPGTRLLVL.

V usage is TRBV7-2 and J usage is TRBJ2-1, with D maybe TRBD2 (5 bases). The germline V gene has CDR1 SGHTA and CDR2 FQGNSA. This CDR3 spans 13 amino acids. V lost 0 bases and J lost 13, with 13 bases in between. CDR3 residues: CASSLASSPQQFF. CDR3 DNA sequence: TGTGCCAGCAGCTTAGCATCTAGCCCCCAACAGTTCTTC.

The chain has TRBV5-1 and TRBJ2-5, with TRBD1 matching over 7 bases. CDR1 and CDR2 (germline): SGHRS, YFSETQ. V lost 4 bases, J lost 1 base, and 4 bases stayed unmatched. The CDR3 contains 14 residues. The CDR3 is CASSPRDSQETQYF. The CDR3 coding sequence is TGCGCCAGCAGCCCCCGGGACAGCCAAGAGACCCAGTACTTC.

This chain uses TRBV18 with TRBJ2-5; D unresolved. Trimming took 3 bases from V and 0 from J, leaving 5 bases between them. Germline V gives CDR1 KGHSH, CDR2 LQKENI. The CDR3 has 13 residues. This chain's CDR3 is CASSPEYQETQYF. DNA of the CDR3: TGTGCCAGCTCACCCGAGTACCAAGAGACCCAGTACTTC. Using reference TRBV18 and TRBJ2-5 for the parts outside the CDR3, the full variable domain is NAGVMQNPRHLVRRRGQEARLRCSPMKGHSHVYWYRQLPEEGLKFMVYLQKENIIDESGMPKERFSAEFPKEGPSILRIQQVVRGDSAAYFCASSPEYQETQYFGPGTRLLVL.

The chain combines TRBV29-1 with TRBJ1-2; 10 nucleotides align to TRBD1. This CDR3 has 15 residues. Germline values: CDR1 SQVTM, CDR2 ANQGSEA. J gave up 8 bases and V 0 bases, and 9 bases lay outside the gene matches. CDR3 residues: CSVEEQDRGVDGYTF. In DNA, the CDR3 is TGCAGCGTTGAAGAGCAGGACAGGGGGGTAGACGGCTACACCTTC.

This clone was seen only a few times. The J gene is TRBJ1-1, the V gene TRBV15; D is possibly TRBD1 (6 bases). Germline V lookup: CDR1 LNHNV, CDR2 YYDKDF (reference sequence). CDR3 length: 14 residues. Trimming removed 5 bases from V and 6 bases from J, with 16 bases in between. The CDR3 bases are TGTGCCACCAGCCTCTCCTACAGGGTTCCTGAAGCTTTCTTT. Translated, it gives CATSLSYRVPEAFF.

J is TRBJ2-6 and V is TRBV5-4, with D tentatively TRBD1 (6 bases). In germline, CDR1 is SGHNT, CDR2 YYREEE (reference sequence). The V gene lost 0 bases and the J gene lost 4 bases, with 11 bases spanning the gap. The CDR3 has 16 residues. CDR3 nucleotide sequence: TGTGCCAGCAGCTTGGACTGGGGGCAAGGGGCCAACGTCCTGACTTTC. Translation gives CASSLDWGQGANVLTF.

The rearrangement joins TRBV4-3 to TRBJ2-5; D not certain. The J call may be wrong; the DNA end is better matched by TRBJ2-7. The CDR3 spans 13 residues. Germline V gene sequence: CDR1 LGHNA, CDR2 YSLEER. In DNA, the CDR3 is TGCGCCAGCAGCCAAGGTGGGCTGGGCGAGCAGTACTTC. It encodes CASSQGGLGEQYF.

This sequence joins TRBV5-4 and TRBJ1-1, with TRBD1 as a possible D gene (5 bases). CDR1 SGHNT and CDR2 YYREEE come from the germline V gene (reference sequence). This CDR3 is built from 15 residues. V was cut by 6 bases and J by 2 bases, with 17 bases left in between. CDR3 DNA: TGTGCCAGCATCCCGGGAGGGGCTTTAAACACTGAAGCTTTCTTT. Translation: CASIPGGALNTEAFF.

The CDR3, as DNA: TGCGCCAGCAGCCAAGCCCGACAGGGACCCTACGAGCAGTACTTC. Translation gives CASSQARQGPYEQYF. The rearrangement links TRBV4-1 to TRBJ2-5; 7 nucleotides line up with TRBD1. The better agreement between TRBJ2-7 and the DNA end casts doubt on the J call. Germline values: CDR1 MGHRA, CDR2 YSYEKL. The CDR3 is 15 residues long.

This chain joins TRBV6-5 and TRBJ2-1; 11 bases agree with TRBD2. Germline CDR1 MNHEY, CDR2 SVGAGI. The CDR3 sequence is 15 residues long. Trimming removed 5 bases from V and 6 bases from J; junction bases left unmatched: 6. The CDR3 region is CASSPRTSGRNEQFF. CDR3 nucleotides: TGTGCCAGCAGTCCTAGGACTAGCGGGCGCAATGAGCAGTTCTTC.

The rearrangement uses TRBV6-6 and TRBJ1-3, with a tentative D call TRBD1 (5 bases). Germline loops: CDR1 MNHNY, CDR2 SVGAGI (reference sequence). Trimming took 2 bases from V and 1 from J, leaving 9 bases between them. The CDR3 loop spans 15 amino acids. CDR3 sequence reads: CASSYAGQSGNTIYF. CDR3 DNA: TGTGCCAGCAGTTACGCAGGGCAATCTGGAAACACCATATATTTT.

The J gene is TRBJ2-3, the V gene TRBV2; 8 nucleotides match TRBD2. CDR1 is SNHLY and CDR2 is FYNNEI in the germline V gene. Unmatched junction bases numbered 3, after V lost 3 bases and J lost 4 bases. The CDR3 covers 14 residues. Written as DNA, the CDR3 is TGTGCCAGCAGTGACCAGCGGGGGCCAGATACGCAGTATTTT. As protein: CASSDQRGPDTQYF.

The genes are TRBV6-6 and TRBJ2-2; D gene unclear. This CDR3 contains 13 residues. Deletions cut 8 bases from V and 5 bases from J, with 12 bases between. The germline CDR1 and CDR2 sequences are MNHNY and SVGAGI (reference sequence). CDR3: CASSSLATGELFF. CDR3 coding DNA: TGTGCCAGCTCCTCTCTCGCGACCGGGGAGCTGTTTTTT.

This sequence joins TRBV6-6 and TRBJ2-7, with 8 bases that match TRBD1. The junction had 2 bases not matched to a gene; V was cut back by 5 bases and J by 5 bases. Germline V gene data show CDR1 as MNHNY and CDR2 as SVGAGI (reference sequence). The CDR3 spans 12 residues. The CDR3 region has the DNA TGTGCCAGCAGTAGGACAGGGAACGAGCAGTACTTC. Its protein product is CASSRTGNEQYF.

V usage is TRBV7-9 and J usage is TRBJ2-1; D ambiguous. Germline V lookup: CDR1 SEHNR, CDR2 FQNEAQ (reference sequence). The V end lost 3 bases, the J end lost 4 bases, and 7 bases lay between the germline ends. The CDR3 contains 13 residues. In nucleotides, the CDR3 is TGTGCCAGCAGCTTCACTGGTTACAATGAGCAGTTCTTC. Its translation is CASSFTGYNEQFF.

The rearrangement joins TRBV5-1 to TRBJ2-7; the D is unclear. The CDR3 is made up of 13 amino acids. The V and J ends lost 1 base and 3 bases respectively, with 8 bases between them. Germline V gene lookup returns CDR1 SGHRS and CDR2 YFSETQ. The CDR3 protein is CASSLTFGYEQYF. CDR3 coding DNA: TGCGCCAGCAGCTTGACGTTCGGCTACGAGCAGTACTTC.

This clone came up a few times. The chain links TRBV4-2 to TRBJ2-2; 13 bases map to TRBD2. The CDR3 has 17 residues. CDR1 LGHNA and CDR2 YNFKEQ come from the germline V gene. V was clipped by 3 bases and J by 5 bases; unmatched bases: 6. The DNA for the CDR3 is TGTGCCAGCAGCCACGAACTAGCGGGAGGGATAACCGGGGAGCTGTTTTTT. This sequence encodes CASSHELAGGITGELFF.

This rearrangement joins TRBV19 to TRBJ2-2, with 8 bases fitting TRBD1. Germline CDR1 is LNHDA and CDR2 is SQIVND (reference sequence). V was clipped by 0 bases and J by 2 bases; unmatched bases: 20. The length of the CDR3 is 22 residues. In DNA, the CDR3 is TGTGCCAGTAGTATAGAAGGGAAGTGGGACAGGTACTTCACAAATAACACCGGGGAGCTGTTTTTT. Translating gives CASSIEGKWDRYFTNNTGELFF.

This chain connects TRBV19 to TRBJ2-6; 9 bases line up with TRBD2. Unmatched junction bases numbered 3, after V lost 0 bases and J lost 0 bases. CDR1 LNHDA and CDR2 SQIVND come from the germline V gene (reference sequence). The CDR3 loop spans 18 amino acids. The DNA of the CDR3 is TGTGCCAGTAGTATAGAAGCGGGGGGTCCCTCTGGGGCCAACGTCCTGACTTTC. This encodes CASSIEAGGPSGANVLTF.

This chain uses TRBV14 with TRBJ1-1, with a possible D match to TRBD1 (5 bases). From germline, CDR1 is SGHDN and CDR2 FVKESK. V was pared by 2 bases and J by 5 bases, with 12 bases between. The CDR3 contains 14 residues. This CDR3 reads CASSQLDSLTEAFF. The CDR3 nucleotides read TGTGCCAGCAGCCAACTAGACAGTCTAACTGAAGCTTTCTTT. Full variable domain (missing parts from reference TRBV14 and TRBJ1-1): EAGVTQFPSHSVIEKGQTVTLRCDPISGHDNLYWYRRVMGKEIKFLLHFVKESKQDESGMPNNRFLAERTGGTYSTLKVQPAELEDSGVYFCASSQLDSLTEAFFGQGTRLTVV.